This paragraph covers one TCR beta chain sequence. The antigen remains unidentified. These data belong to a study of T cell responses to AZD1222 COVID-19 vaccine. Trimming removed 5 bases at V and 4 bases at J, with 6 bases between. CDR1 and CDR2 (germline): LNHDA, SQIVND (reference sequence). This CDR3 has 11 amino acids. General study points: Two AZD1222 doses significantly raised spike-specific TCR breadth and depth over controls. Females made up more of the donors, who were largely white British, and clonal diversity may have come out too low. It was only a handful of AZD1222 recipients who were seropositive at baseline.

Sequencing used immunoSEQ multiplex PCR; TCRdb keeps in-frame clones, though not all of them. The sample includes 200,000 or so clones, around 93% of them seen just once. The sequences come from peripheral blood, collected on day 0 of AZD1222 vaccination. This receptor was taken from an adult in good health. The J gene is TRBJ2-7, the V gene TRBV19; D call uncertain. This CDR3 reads CASSDYYEQYF. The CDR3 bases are TGTGCCAGTAGTGATTATTACGAGCAGTACTTC.